The 14 T cell receptor beta chains presented below share a single source sample, sequenced in a study of blood T cells in healthy people across ages. Together with a sample-barcoded 5' primer, a J-beta primer mix was included in a second PCR lasting roughly 6 to 12 cycles. A single record per CDR3 protein comes from TCRdb applying MiXCR to the 5' RACE reads. The table has more than 1 million distinct CDR3 sequences, around 43% seen once. The sample comprised blood. The receptors originated from an older woman in good health.

The chain combines TRBV27 with TRBJ2-7; D is perhaps TRBD1 (5 bases). Trimming stripped 1 base from V and 5 bases from J, with 12 bases between. This CDR3 spans 14 amino acids. Germline CDR1 is MNHEY and CDR2 is SMNVEV (reference sequence). The CDR3 DNA follows: TGTGCCAGCAGTTTATTGGAGCAGGGAAACGAGCAGTACTTC. It is translated as CASSLLEQGNEQYF.

Here the CDR3 reads CSAREIHLGRSNSPLHF. The CDR3 region has the DNA TGCAGTGCTAGAGAGATACACTTAGGACGGAGTAATTCACCCCTCCACTTT. The chain carries TRBV20-1 and TRBJ1-6; D call uncertain. CDR3 length: 17 residues. Germline values: CDR1 DFQATT, CDR2 SNEGSKA (reference sequence). V lost 0 bases and J lost 6, with 18 bases in between.

This clonotype was seen only a few times. The rearrangement uses TRBV11-2 and TRBJ1-2, with D possibly matching TRBD1 (5 bases). With 5 bases removed from V and 6 bases from J, the gap between germline ends came to 10 bases. Per the germline V gene, CDR1 is SGHAT and CDR2 is FQNNGV. This CDR3 has 12 residues. The CDR3, as DNA: TGTGCCAGCAGCAAGGAGGGGAATGGCTACACCTTC. Protein: CASSKEGNGYTF.

The DNA of the CDR3 is TGTGCCAGCAGTGAGCGGAACGAGCAGTACTTC. Amino acid sequence: CASSERNEQYF. This chain links TRBV2 with TRBJ2-5; D not certain. Near its end, the DNA agrees better with TRBJ2-7, so the J call may be wrong. This CDR3 is built from 11 residues. CDR1 SNHLY and CDR2 FYNNEI come from the germline V gene.

This clonotype has only a few counts. The chain employs TRBV10-3 and TRBJ2-7; no definite D call. CDR1 is ENHRY and CDR2 is SYGVKD in the germline V gene. The CDR3 runs to 13 residues. Trimming shortened V by 0 bases and J by 7 bases, and 10 bases separated the two germline ends. Here the CDR3 DNA reads TGTGCCATCAGTGAGTCCCCTCCCCCTGAGCAGTACTTC. Its translation is CAISESPPPEQYF.

The chain uses TRBV6-5 and TRBJ2-1, with 7 bases lining up with TRBD1. V lost 7 bases to trimming and J lost 5 bases; unmatched junction nucleotides: 8. Germline V gene lookup returns CDR1 MNHEY and CDR2 SVGAGI. The CDR3 totals 14 residues. Here the CDR3 DNA reads TGTGCCAGCAAGGGGGCTCCGCCACACAATGAGCAGTTCTTC. The encoded protein is CASKGAPPHNEQFF.

Ten or more counts support this clonotype. The CDR3 region has the DNA TGTGCCAGCAGCTCGGGACACTCAGAGACCCAGTACTTC. Translating gives CASSSGHSETQYF. V usage is TRBV7-2 and J usage is TRBJ2-5; TRBD1 might be the D (6 bases). Trimming shortened V by 4 bases and J by 4 bases, and 10 bases separated the two germline ends. The CDR3 loop spans 13 amino acids. Germline V CDR1 and CDR2: SGHTA, FQGNSA.

The V gene is TRBV27, the J gene TRBJ1-2; D remains unclear. The CDR3 totals 17 residues. Germline values: CDR1 MNHEY, CDR2 SMNVEV (reference sequence). Trimming cost V 3 bases and J 3 bases, with 20 bases left between them. In nucleotides, the CDR3 is TGTGCCAGCAGTTTCGATTTGGTGTCAATCGAGGACTATGGCTACACCTTC. It yields the protein CASSFDLVSIEDYGYTF.

This clonotype was counted at least ten times. The chain recombines TRBV7-2 with TRBJ2-6; a possible D gene is TRBD1 (5 bases). V was trimmed by 1 base and J by 2 bases, leaving 9 bases between them. The germline V gene has CDR1 SGHTA and CDR2 FQGNSA. There are 16 residues in the CDR3. CDR3 sequence: CASSLELGAGANVLTF. The CDR3 bases are TGTGCCAGCAGCTTAGAGCTAGGGGCTGGGGCCAACGTCCTGACTTTC. Together with reference TRBV7-2 and TRBJ2-6, the CDR3 gives the full variable domain: GAGVSQSPSNKVTEKGKDVELRCDPISGHTALYWYRQSLGQGLEFLIYFQGNSAPDKSGLPSDRFSAERTGGSVSTLTIQRTQQEDSAVYLCASSLELGAGANVLTFGAGSRLTVL.

This clonotype showed up just a few times. This sequence joins TRBV27 and TRBJ2-5; 7 positions agree with TRBD2. The CDR3 covers 17 residues. V shed 5 bases and J 2 bases; nucleotides not matched to a gene: 14. Germline CDR1 is MNHEY and CDR2 is SMNVEV (reference sequence). The CDR3: CASSQAPPLAPQETQYF. Written as DNA, the CDR3 is TGTGCCAGCAGTCAAGCCCCTCCACTAGCGCCACAAGAGACCCAGTACTTC.

Note on this clonotype: A read error may be the cause here, since a much bigger clone is one base away. This sequence joins TRBV7-9 and TRBJ2-7; D remains ambiguous. The CDR3 is 11 amino acids. Germline V gives CDR1 SEHNR, CDR2 FQNEAQ (reference sequence). The germline V and J ends were trimmed by 6 bases and 3 bases, with 6 bases remaining between them. The CDR3 region is CASSKYYEQYF. In DNA, the CDR3 is TGTGCCAGCAGTAAATACTACGAGCAGTACTTC.

This clonotype was found a few times. V gene TRBV4-1 combines with J gene TRBJ2-7, with TRBD2 as a possible D gene (6 bases). CDR1 MGHRA and CDR2 YSYEKL come from the germline V gene. The CDR3 is 15 amino acids. Trimming shortened V by 0 bases and J by 2 bases, and 11 bases separated the two germline ends. The CDR3: CASSQEGLGPYEQYF. The CDR3 coding sequence is TGCGCCAGCAGCCAAGAGGGACTCGGTCCCTACGAGCAGTACTTC.

This sequence joins TRBV7-2 and TRBJ2-7; D ambiguous. The CDR3 is made up of 13 amino acids. Germline CDR1 and CDR2: SGHTA and FQGNSA. V lost 3 bases and J 5 bases, leaving 11 bases between the germline ends. The CDR3 region is CASSFTGSNEQYF. DNA for the CDR3: TGTGCCAGCAGCTTTACGGGTTCAAACGAGCAGTACTTC.

This sequence joins TRBV3-1 and TRBJ1-1; possible D gene TRBD1, 6 bases. Trimming shortened V by 4 bases and J by 11 bases, and 17 bases separated the two germline ends. The CDR3 length is 13 residues. CDR1 LGHDT and CDR2 YNNKEL come from the germline V gene (reference sequence). The CDR3 region is CASSPGGAKGAFF. CDR3 coding DNA: TGTGCCAGCAGCCCGGGGGGGGCTAAGGGGGCTTTCTTT.